This T cell receptor beta chain was obtained from a study of metastatic and nonmetastatic thyroid tumors. V lost 5 bases and J lost 5, with 16 bases in between. This CDR3 region has 14 residues. Germline V gene lookup returns CDR1 MNHNS and CDR2 SASEGT. TCRdb reassembled clones from the PCR reads with MiXCR. The sample lists tens of thousands of clones, 17% occurring once. General observations from the study: Malignant tumors reportedly showed significantly higher TCR beta diversity than benign nodules in both blood and tumor.

This clone was picked up many times. The antigen is unknown. No treatment of any kind had been given to any patient before thyroid surgery. The TCR sequence derives from a male donor with papillary thyroid cancer or a benign thyroid nodule (not recorded which). Some clones in this sample may be carry-over from other donors' samples. This chain uses TRBV6-1 with TRBJ2-7; D is unresolved. Sequenced sample: blood. The CDR3 region is CASSSSSYNNEQYF. The CDR3 nucleotides read TGTGCCAGCAGTTCATCCAGTTACAACAACGAGCAGTACTTC.